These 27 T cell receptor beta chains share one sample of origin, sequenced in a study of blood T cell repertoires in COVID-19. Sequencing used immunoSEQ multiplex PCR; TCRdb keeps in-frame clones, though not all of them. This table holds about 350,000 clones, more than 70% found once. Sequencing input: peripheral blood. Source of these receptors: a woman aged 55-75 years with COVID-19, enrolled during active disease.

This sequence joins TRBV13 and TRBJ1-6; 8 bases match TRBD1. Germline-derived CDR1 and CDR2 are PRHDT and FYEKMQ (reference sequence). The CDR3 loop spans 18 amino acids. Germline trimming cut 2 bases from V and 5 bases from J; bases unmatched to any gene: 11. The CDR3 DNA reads TGTGCCAGCAGCTTAATGGGCAGGGGGCGAATCAATAATTCACCCCTCCACTTT. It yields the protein CASSLMGRGRINNSPLHF.

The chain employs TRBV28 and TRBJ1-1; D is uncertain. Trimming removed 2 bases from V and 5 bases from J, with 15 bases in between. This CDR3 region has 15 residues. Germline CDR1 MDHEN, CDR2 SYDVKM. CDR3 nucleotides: TGTGCCAGCAGTTTAGTTTCGGGGTTGCGGACTGAAGCTTTCTTT. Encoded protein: CASSLVSGLRTEAFF.

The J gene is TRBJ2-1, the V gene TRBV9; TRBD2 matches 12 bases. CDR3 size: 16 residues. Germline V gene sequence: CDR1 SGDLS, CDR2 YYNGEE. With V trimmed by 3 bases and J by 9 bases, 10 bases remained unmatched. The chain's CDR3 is CASSDPPSGGAGEQFF. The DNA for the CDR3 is TGTGCCAGCAGCGACCCTCCTAGCGGGGGGGCGGGTGAGCAGTTCTTC.

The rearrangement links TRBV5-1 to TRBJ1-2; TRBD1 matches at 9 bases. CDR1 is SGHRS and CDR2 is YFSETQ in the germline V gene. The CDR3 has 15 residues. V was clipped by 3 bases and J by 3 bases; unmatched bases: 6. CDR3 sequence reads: CASSWGTGKDYGYTF. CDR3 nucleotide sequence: TGCGCCAGCAGCTGGGGGACAGGGAAAGACTATGGCTACACCTTC. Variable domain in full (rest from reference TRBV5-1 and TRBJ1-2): KAGVTQTPRYLIKTRGQQVTLSCSPISGHRSVSWYQQTPGQGLQFLFEYFSETQRNKGNFPGRFSGRQFSNSRSEMNVSTLELGDSALYLCASSWGTGKDYGYTFGSGTRLTVV.

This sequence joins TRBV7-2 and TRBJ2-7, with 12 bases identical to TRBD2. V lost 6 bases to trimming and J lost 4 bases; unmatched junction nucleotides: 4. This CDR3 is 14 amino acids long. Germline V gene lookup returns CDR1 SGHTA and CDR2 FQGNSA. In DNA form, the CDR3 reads TGTGCCAGCAGTATGACTAGCGGGGGTTACGAGCAGTACTTC. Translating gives CASSMTSGGYEQYF.

The CDR3 sequence: CAWSAPGQGQAGYTF. The CDR3 DNA is TGTGCCTGGAGTGCCCCGGGACAGGGTCAGGCGGGCTACACCTTC. The V and J genes are TRBV30 and TRBJ1-2, with 9 bases matching TRBD1. With 1 base clipped from V and 8 bases from J, the junction kept 11 bases outside the gene matches. This CDR3 region has 15 residues. Germline V gene sequence: CDR1 GTSNPN, CDR2 SVGIG (reference sequence).

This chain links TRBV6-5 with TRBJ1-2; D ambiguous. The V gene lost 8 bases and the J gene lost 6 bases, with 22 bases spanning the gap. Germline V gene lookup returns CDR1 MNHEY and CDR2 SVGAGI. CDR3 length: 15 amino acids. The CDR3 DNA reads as TGTGCCAGCGGAGACGGGCAAGGGAGGCTCCATGGCTACACCTTC. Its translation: CASGDGQGRLHGYTF.

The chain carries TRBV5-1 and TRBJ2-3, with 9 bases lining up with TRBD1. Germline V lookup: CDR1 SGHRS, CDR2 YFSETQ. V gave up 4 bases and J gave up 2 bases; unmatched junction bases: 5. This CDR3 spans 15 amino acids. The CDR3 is CASSPRDRDTDTQYF. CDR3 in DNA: TGCGCCAGCAGCCCCCGGGACAGGGACACAGATACGCAGTATTTT.

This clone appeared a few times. The CDR3 DNA follows: TGTGCCAGCAGTGCTGACAGTTCCAATCAGCCCCAGCATTTT. Amino acids: CASSADSSNQPQHF. The chain joins TRBV2 to TRBJ1-5; tentatively, D is TRBD1 (5 bases). CDR3 length: 14 amino acids. Trimming shortened V by 4 bases and J by 3 bases, and 10 bases separated the two germline ends. Germline CDR1 and CDR2: SNHLY and FYNNEI.

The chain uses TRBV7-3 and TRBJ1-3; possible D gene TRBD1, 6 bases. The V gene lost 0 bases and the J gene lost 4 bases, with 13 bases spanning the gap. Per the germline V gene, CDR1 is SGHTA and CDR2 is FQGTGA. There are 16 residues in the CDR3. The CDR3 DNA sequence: TGTGCCAGCAGCTTAACGTCATCAGGGGCCGGAAACACCATATATTTT. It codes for CASSLTSSGAGNTIYF.

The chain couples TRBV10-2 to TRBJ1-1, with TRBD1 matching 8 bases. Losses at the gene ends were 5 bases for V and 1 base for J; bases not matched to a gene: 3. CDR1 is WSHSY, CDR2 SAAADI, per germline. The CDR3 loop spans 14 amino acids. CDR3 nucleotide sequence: TGCGCCAGCAGTCGACAGGGGAGGAACACTGAAGCTTTCTTT. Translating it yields CASSRQGRNTEAFF.

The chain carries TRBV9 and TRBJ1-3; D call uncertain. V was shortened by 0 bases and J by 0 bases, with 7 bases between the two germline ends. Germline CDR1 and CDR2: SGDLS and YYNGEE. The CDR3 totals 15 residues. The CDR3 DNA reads TGTGCCAGCAGCGTAGCAGGCAGCTCTGGAAACACCATATATTTT. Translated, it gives CASSVAGSSGNTIYF.

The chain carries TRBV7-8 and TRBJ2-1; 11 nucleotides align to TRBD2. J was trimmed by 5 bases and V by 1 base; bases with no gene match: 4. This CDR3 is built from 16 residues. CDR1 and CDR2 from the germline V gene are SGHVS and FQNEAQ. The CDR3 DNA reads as TGTGCCAGCAGCTTAGGGCTAGCGGGGGGTGACAATGAGCAGTTCTTC. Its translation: CASSLGLAGGDNEQFF.

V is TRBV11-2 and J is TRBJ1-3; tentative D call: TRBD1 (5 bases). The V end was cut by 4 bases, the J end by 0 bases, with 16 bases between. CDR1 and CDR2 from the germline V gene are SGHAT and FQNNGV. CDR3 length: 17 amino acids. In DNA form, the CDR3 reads TGTGCCAGCAGCTCCGCTCCAGGGTTTCGCTCTGGAAACACCATATATTTT. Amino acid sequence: CASSSAPGFRSGNTIYF.

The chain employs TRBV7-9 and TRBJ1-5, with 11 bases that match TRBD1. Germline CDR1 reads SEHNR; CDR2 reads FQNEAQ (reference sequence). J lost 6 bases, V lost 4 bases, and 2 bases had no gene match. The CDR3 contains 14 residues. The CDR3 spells CASSSDRGLQPQHF. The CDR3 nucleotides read TGTGCCAGCAGCTCGGACAGGGGGCTTCAGCCCCAGCATTTT.

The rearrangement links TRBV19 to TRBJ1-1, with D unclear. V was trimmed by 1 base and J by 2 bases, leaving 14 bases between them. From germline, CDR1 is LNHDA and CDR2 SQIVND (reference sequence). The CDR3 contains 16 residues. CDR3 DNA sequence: TGTGCCAGTAGTATAGGTGGTGCTCGCGGAAACACTGAAGCTTTCTTT. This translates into CASSIGGARGNTEAFF.

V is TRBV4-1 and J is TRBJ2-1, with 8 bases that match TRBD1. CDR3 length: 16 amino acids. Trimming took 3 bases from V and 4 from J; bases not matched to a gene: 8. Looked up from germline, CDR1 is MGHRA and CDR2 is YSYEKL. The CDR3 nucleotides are TGCGCCAGCAGCCACGGGACAGGCGCCAAATACAATGAGCAGTTCTTC. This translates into CASSHGTGAKYNEQFF.

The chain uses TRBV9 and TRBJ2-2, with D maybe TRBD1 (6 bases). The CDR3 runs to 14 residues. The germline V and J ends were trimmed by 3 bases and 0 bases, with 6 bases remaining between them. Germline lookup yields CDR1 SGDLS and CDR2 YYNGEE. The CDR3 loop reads CASSGTANTGELFF. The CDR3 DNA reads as TGTGCCAGCAGCGGGACAGCGAACACCGGGGAGCTGTTTTTT.

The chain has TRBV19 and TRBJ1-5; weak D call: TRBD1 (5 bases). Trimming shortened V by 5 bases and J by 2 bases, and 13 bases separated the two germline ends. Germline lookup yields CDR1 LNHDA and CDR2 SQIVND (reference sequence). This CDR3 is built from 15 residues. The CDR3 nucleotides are TGTGCCAGTAGTCAGCCCGACAGACGCAATCAGCCCCAGCATTTT. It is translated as CASSQPDRRNQPQHF.

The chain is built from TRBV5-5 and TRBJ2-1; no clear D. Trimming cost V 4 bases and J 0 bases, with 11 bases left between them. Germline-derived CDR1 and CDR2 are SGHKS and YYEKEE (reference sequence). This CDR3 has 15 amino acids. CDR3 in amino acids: CASSLTSSSYNEQFF. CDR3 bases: TGTGCCAGCAGCCTTACGTCGAGCTCCTACAATGAGCAGTTCTTC.

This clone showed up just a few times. The CDR3 loop reads CASSLESPRNTIYF. The CDR3 DNA is TGCGCCAGCAGCCTGGAGAGTCCCCGAAACACCATATATTTT. This sequence joins TRBV5-1 and TRBJ1-3; D is unclear. This CDR3 contains 14 residues. Trimming cost V 4 bases and J 5 bases, with 13 bases left between them. Germline-derived CDR1 and CDR2 are SGHRS and YFSETQ.

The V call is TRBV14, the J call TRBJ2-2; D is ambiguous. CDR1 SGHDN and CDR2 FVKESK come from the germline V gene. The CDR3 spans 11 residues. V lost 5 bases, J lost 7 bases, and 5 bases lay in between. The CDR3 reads CASSYGGELFF. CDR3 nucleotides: TGTGCCAGCAGCTACGGCGGGGAGCTGTTTTTT.

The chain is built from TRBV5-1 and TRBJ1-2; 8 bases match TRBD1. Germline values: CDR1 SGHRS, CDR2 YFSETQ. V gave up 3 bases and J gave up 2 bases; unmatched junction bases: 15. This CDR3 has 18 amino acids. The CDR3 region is CASSSIPLRTGSNYGYTF. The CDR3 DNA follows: TGCGCCAGCAGCTCAATTCCGCTACGGACAGGGTCGAACTATGGCTACACCTTC.

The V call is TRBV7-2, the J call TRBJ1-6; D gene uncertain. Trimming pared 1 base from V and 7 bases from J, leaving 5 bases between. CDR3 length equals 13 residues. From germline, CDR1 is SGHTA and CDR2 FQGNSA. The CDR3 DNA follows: TGTGCCAGCAGCTTAGTTATGAATTCACCCCTCCACTTT. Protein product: CASSLVMNSPLHF.

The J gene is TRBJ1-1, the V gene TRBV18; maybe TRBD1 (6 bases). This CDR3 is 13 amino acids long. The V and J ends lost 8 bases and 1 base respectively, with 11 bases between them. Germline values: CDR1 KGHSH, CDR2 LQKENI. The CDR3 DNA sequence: TGTGCCAGCGCCGGACAGCCGAACACTGAAGCTTTCTTT. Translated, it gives CASAGQPNTEAFF.

This CDR3 is CASSYDKQGPYGYTF. CDR3 sequence (DNA): TGTGCCAGCAGCTATGACAAACAGGGCCCCTATGGCTACACCTTC. The gene calls are TRBV6-6 and TRBJ1-2; maybe TRBD1 (6 bases). The CDR3 has 15 residues. Trimming removed 6 bases at V and 4 bases at J, with 18 bases between. CDR1 is MNHNY and CDR2 is SVGAGI in the germline V gene (reference sequence).

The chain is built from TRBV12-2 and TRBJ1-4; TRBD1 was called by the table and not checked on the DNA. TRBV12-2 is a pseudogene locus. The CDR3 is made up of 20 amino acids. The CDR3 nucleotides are TGTGCAAGTCGCTCGGGGCAGACAGGGTTCCCCACCGCAACTAATGAAAAACTGTTTTTT. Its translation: CASRSGQTGFPTATNEKLFF.